The 18 T cell receptor beta chains below were found in one sample sequenced in a study of blood T cell repertoires in COVID-19. Repertoires were generated with immunoSEQ multiplex PCR, while TCRdb's copy carries only in-frame clones and drops some. Of about 98,000 clones listed, around nine tenths are singletons. Source material: peripheral blood. All receptors come from a man aged 50 to 60 with acute or convalescent COVID-19.

The V call is TRBV20-1, the J call TRBJ2-7; 14 positions agree with TRBD2. The CDR3 totals 18 residues. Germline trimming cut 3 bases from V and 3 bases from J; bases unmatched to any gene: 13. CDR1 and CDR2 from the germline V gene are DFQATT and SNEGSKA (reference sequence). This CDR3 reads CSASSQGGLAGAIYEQYF. As DNA, the CDR3 is TGCAGTGCTAGTTCCCAGGGGGGACTAGCGGGAGCCATCTACGAGCAGTACTTC.

The rearrangement links TRBV4-1 to TRBJ1-1; weak D call: TRBD1 (5 bases). This CDR3 contains 14 residues. Germline CDR1 MGHRA, CDR2 YSYEKL. V lost 1 base and J lost 5, with 11 bases in between. The CDR3 is CASSQAPRGTEAFF. The CDR3 nucleotides read TGCGCCAGCAGCCAAGCACCGCGGGGGACTGAAGCTTTCTTT.

The chain carries TRBV5-4 and TRBJ1-6; the D gene is possibly TRBD1 (6 bases). Per germline, CDR1 SGHNT and CDR2 YYREEE (reference sequence). Trimming removed 1 base from V and 5 bases from J, with 13 bases in between. This CDR3 has 16 amino acids. The CDR3 loop is CASSLNRGTNNSPLHF. CDR3 nucleotide sequence: TGTGCCAGCAGCTTGAATAGGGGGACTAATAATTCACCCCTCCACTTT.

This clone was seen only a few times. The chain is built from TRBV7-2 and TRBJ1-5, with 7 positions matching TRBD1. The CDR3 sequence is 15 residues long. CDR1 and CDR2 (germline): SGHTA, FQGNSA. Losses at the gene ends were 3 bases for V and 4 bases for J; bases not matched to a gene: 6. As DNA, the CDR3 is TGTGCCAGCAGCTTGCAGGGGGTGATAAATCAGCCCCAGCATTTT. Residues: CASSLQGVINQPQHF.

About this clone itself: Other nucleotide sequences in the sample specify the same CDR3. V gene TRBV5-1 combines with J gene TRBJ1-1, with 7 bases fitting TRBD1. Germline loops: CDR1 SGHRS, CDR2 YFSETQ. V trimming: 4 bases; J trimming: 2 bases; junction bases outside the gene matches: 5. The CDR3 loop spans 14 amino acids. The CDR3 loop reads CASSLGQQNTEAFF. In DNA form, the CDR3 reads TGCGCCAGCAGCCTGGGACAGCAAAACACTGAAGCTTTCTTT.

The V and J genes are TRBV27 and TRBJ1-3, with 7 bases identical to TRBD1. Unmatched junction bases numbered 19, after V lost 5 bases and J lost 0 bases. Per the germline V gene, CDR1 is MNHEY and CDR2 is SMNVEV (reference sequence). The CDR3 sequence is 20 residues long. CDR3 amino acids: CASSPLGLGQPHHSGNTIYF. The CDR3, as DNA: TGTGCCAGCAGTCCACTGGGGCTGGGACAGCCACACCACTCTGGAAACACCATATATTTT.

The rearrangement joins TRBV7-9 to TRBJ1-4; TRBD1 might be the D (5 bases). This CDR3 has 17 amino acids. The germline V gene encodes CDR1 SEHNR and CDR2 FQNEAQ (reference sequence). The ends were cut back, 5 bases at V and 4 bases at J, with 20 bases in the middle. CDR3 DNA: TGTGCCAGCAGCAAAACCCAAACAGGCTGGGGTAATGAAAAACTGTTTTTT. Its protein is CASSKTQTGWGNEKLFF.

The V and J genes are TRBV10-2 and TRBJ2-7; a weak D match, TRBD2 (5 bases). The CDR3 has 14 residues. Germline V gives CDR1 WSHSY, CDR2 SAAADI. The V and J ends lost 3 bases and 3 bases respectively, with 12 bases between them. The CDR3 is CASSDRTGIYEQYF. The CDR3 DNA follows: TGCGCCAGCAGTGATCGGACGGGGATCTACGAGCAGTACTTC.

This chain links TRBV7-3 with TRBJ2-1; TRBD2 is a possible D gene (5 bases). CDR1 is SGHTA and CDR2 is FQGTGA in the germline V gene. The V end was cut by 3 bases, the J end by 0 bases, with 9 bases between. CDR3 length: 15 residues. The CDR3 here is CASSFLGSSYNEQFF. CDR3 nucleotides: TGTGCCAGCAGCTTCTTGGGGAGCTCCTACAATGAGCAGTTCTTC. Full variable domain (rest looked up from reference TRBV7-3 and TRBJ2-1): GAGVSQTPSNKVTEKGKYVELRCDPISGHTALYWYRQSLGQGPEFLIYFQGTGAADDSGLPNDRFFAVRPEGSVSTLKIQRTERGDSAVYLCASSFLGSSYNEQFFGPGTRLTVL.

The chain couples TRBV6-5 to TRBJ1-2; 8 bases match TRBD1. Germline V gene lookup returns CDR1 MNHEY and CDR2 SVGAGI. The CDR3 has 14 residues. V was clipped by 2 bases and J by 8 bases; unmatched bases: 7. In DNA, the CDR3 is TGTGCCAGCAGTTACGGGGCAGGGGGCAACGGCTACACCTTC. This codes for CASSYGAGGNGYTF.

This clone occurred a few times. The rearrangement links TRBV4-2 to TRBJ2-7, with 11 positions matching TRBD2. Germline CDR1 and CDR2: LGHNA and YNFKEQ. The V and J ends lost 3 bases and 2 bases, in that order; junction bases with no gene match: 3. The CDR3 is 15 amino acids. The CDR3 nucleotides are TGTGCCAGCAGCCAGAGGACTAGCGGGCCCTACGAGCAGTACTTC. It encodes CASSQRTSGPYEQYF.

J is TRBJ2-1 and V is TRBV6-2 or TRBV6-3; TRBD2 agrees at 10 bases. Trimming cost V 2 bases and J 4 bases; bases outside gene matches: 5. The CDR3 covers 16 residues. Germline assignment: CDR1 MNHEY and CDR2 SVGEGT. CDR3 sequence reads: CASSYLRTSGYNEQFF. The CDR3 DNA is TGTGCCAGCAGTTACCTACGGACTAGCGGTTACAATGAGCAGTTCTTC.

The chain has TRBV29-1 and TRBJ2-1, with 11 bases matching TRBD2. The CDR3 extends over 11 amino acids. CDR1 and CDR2 (germline): SQVTM, ANQGSEA. With 8 bases clipped from V and 12 bases from J, the junction kept 6 bases outside the gene matches. The CDR3 DNA reads as TGCAGCCCAACTAGCGGGAGTGTGCAGTTCTTC. It codes for CSPTSGSVQFF.

The rearrangement links TRBV6-5 to TRBJ1-1; D unclear. CDR1 MNHEY and CDR2 SVGAGI come from the germline V gene. CDR3 length equals 14 residues. V lost 7 bases and J lost 5, with 17 bases in between. CDR3 nucleotides: TGTGCCAGCACCGGAAGCGGCCCGGGTACTGAAGCTTTCTTT. As protein: CASTGSGPGTEAFF.

The V gene is TRBV19, the J gene TRBJ2-5, with D perhaps matching TRBD1 (7 bases). There are 16 residues in the CDR3. V was trimmed by 3 bases and J by 3 bases, leaving 17 bases between them. Germline CDR1 reads LNHDA; CDR2 reads SQIVND (reference sequence). CDR3 nucleotides: TGTGCCAGTAGTATTTTTTCAGGGGGGAGCGAAGAGACCCAGTACTTC. It yields the protein CASSIFSGGSEETQYF.

The chain has TRBV15 and TRBJ2-5, with D possibly matching TRBD1 (6 bases). The ends were cut back, 0 bases at V and 2 bases at J, with 16 bases in the middle. The length of the CDR3 is 17 residues. Per germline, CDR1 LNHNV and CDR2 YYDKDF (reference sequence). CDR3 sequence: CATSRELQGLTQETQYF. In DNA, the CDR3 is TGTGCCACCAGCAGAGAGCTTCAGGGGCTTACTCAAGAGACCCAGTACTTC.

The CDR3 loop reads CASSPRTGDEQYF. Written as DNA, the CDR3 is TGTGCCAGCAGCCCCCGGACAGGGGACGAGCAGTACTTC. V is TRBV4-2 and J is TRBJ2-7, with 9 positions matching TRBD1. The germline V gene encodes CDR1 LGHNA and CDR2 YNFKEQ. CDR3 length equals 13 residues. J was trimmed by 5 bases and V by 4 bases; bases with no gene match: 3.

Remarks on this clone: Other DNA sequences in this sample translate to the same CDR3. V and J are TRBV7-9 and TRBJ1-2; 9 bases map to TRBD1. Trimming at V came to 1 base and at J to 3 bases, leaving 0 bases not matched to a gene. Germline values: CDR1 SEHNR, CDR2 FQNEAQ (reference sequence). The CDR3 is 14 residues long. CDR3 residues: CASSLGQGDYGYTF. CDR3 in DNA: TGTGCCAGCAGCTTAGGACAGGGGGACTATGGCTACACCTTC.